This is a list of T cell receptor beta chains from one sample in a study of Graves' ophthalmopathy and Graves' hyperthyroidism. MiXCR was run by TCRdb on the multiplex PCR reads, yielding one entry per CDR3 protein. The data contain over a million distinct CDR3 sequences, less than 45% of them singletons. Sequencing used peripheral blood or thyroid tissue (not recorded which). The receptors stem from an adult man with Graves' hyperthyroidism. Each CDR3 is given with its conserved first and last residue. A D gene is named only where the DNA matches it firmly. Clone size appears in some rows only: once, few, many, or a class for an expanded clone.

D	J	size	V	DNA	CDR3
NA	TRBJ2-7	NA	TRBV6-5	TGTGCCAGCAGTTACCCGAACGTTTACGAGCAGTACTTC	CASSYPNVYEQYF
NA	TRBJ2-7	NA	TRBV5-1	TGCGCCAGCAGCTTGGCGGATGTCACGAGGGAGCAGTACTTC	CASSLADVTREQYF
NA	TRBJ1-1	many	TRBV19	TGTGCCAGTAGTCCCGAGGCGGGGAGAGCTTTCTTT	CASSPEAGRAFF
TRBD1	TRBJ2-2	NA	TRBV6-6	TGTGCCAGCACCCTATTACCGGGACAGGGAAACACCGGGGAGCTGTTTTTT	CASTLLPGQGNTGELFF
NA	TRBJ1-6	few	TRBV10-3	TGTGCCATCAGTGAAGGGGACCCCGGCTCCTATAATTCACCCCTCCACTTT	CAISEGDPGSYNSPLHF
TRBD1	TRBJ1-2	NA	TRBV9	TGTGCCAGCAGCGCCCGGGGCCGGGACAGGGGCCGTGATGGCTACACCTTC	CASSARGRDRGRDGYTF
NA	TRBJ1-6	NA	TRBV25-1	TGTGCCAGCAGTTACGGGGGAGGGGTACGTTCACCCCTCCACTTT	CASSYGGGVRSPLHF
NA	TRBJ2-5	NA	TRBV15	TGTGCCACCAGCAGAGATGGGGCTGGGGGGACCTACCAAGAGACCCAGTACTTC	CATSRDGAGGTYQETQYF
NA	TRBJ2-5	many	TRBV24-1	TGTGCCACCAGTGATCCCTCGGAGGGAGAGACCCAGTACTTC	CATSDPSEGETQYF
NA	TRBJ1-2	NA	TRBV5-1	TGCGCCAGCAGCTTGGTCCCGGGGGGTGGCTACACCTTC	CASSLVPGGGYTF
TRBD2	TRBJ2-5	few	TRBV5-6	TGTACCAGCAGCCCCGGACTAGTTGGGGAGACCCAGTACTTC	CTSSPGLVGETQYF
NA	TRBJ1-6	many	TRBV2	TGTGCCAGCGGCAGTTCACCCCTCCACTTT	CASGSSPLHF
NA	TRBJ1-6	NA	TRBV7-8	TGTGCCAGCAGCTTAGGACGGAGAAATTCACCCCTCCACTTT	CASSLGRRNSPLHF